These 10 T cell receptor beta chains originate from one sample sequenced in a study of blood T cell repertoires in COVID-19. Profiled with immunoSEQ multiplex PCR; TCRdb holds only in-frame clones, not every one. The table has about 310,000 clones, around 90% seen once. The specimen was peripheral blood. All receptors come from a woman aged 30 to 39 with COVID-19, enrolled during active disease.

V is TRBV6-1 and J is TRBJ1-1; unclear D gene. CDR3 size: 10 residues. Trimming pared 2 bases from V and 11 bases from J, leaving 6 bases between. The germline gives CDR1 MNHNS, CDR2 SASEGT. The CDR3 bases are TGTGCCAGCAGTGAAAGGAGTGCTTTCTTT. This codes for CASSERSAFF.

The V call is TRBV5-1, the J call TRBJ2-1; D is perhaps TRBD1 (5 bases). The CDR3 extends over 13 amino acids. Germline V lookup: CDR1 SGHRS, CDR2 YFSETQ. Trimming shortened V by 6 bases and J by 6 bases, and 13 bases separated the two germline ends. The CDR3 region is CASMSGFVNEQFF. The CDR3 nucleotides read TGCGCCAGCATGTCAGGGTTTGTCAATGAGCAGTTCTTC.

The V call is TRBV27, the J call TRBJ1-5; D is perhaps TRBD1 (6 bases). Germline lookup yields CDR1 MNHEY and CDR2 SMNVEV (reference sequence). Trimming took off 2 bases at V and 4 bases at J, with 12 bases between the two ends. The CDR3 covers 15 residues. CDR3 sequence reads: CASSLRAQGNQPQHF. The CDR3 nucleotides are TGTGCCAGCAGTTTACGGGCGCAGGGGAATCAGCCCCAGCATTTT.

The chain uses TRBV19 and TRBJ1-5; no clear D gene. V was clipped by 3 bases and J by 4 bases, with 10 bases between them. CDR1 is LNHDA and CDR2 is SQIVND in the germline V gene (reference sequence). This CDR3 is built from 14 residues. The CDR3 loop reads CASSIAWANQPQHF. The CDR3 bases are TGTGCCAGTAGTATCGCGTGGGCTAATCAGCCCCAGCATTTT.

V gene TRBV4-1 combines with J gene TRBJ2-5, with 8 positions matching TRBD1. The CDR3 contains 17 residues. V dropped 3 bases and J dropped 4; count of bases not matched to a gene: 13. CDR1 and CDR2 (germline): MGHRA, YSYEKL. The CDR3 spells CASSQGYTGGRGETQYF. The CDR3 DNA reads TGCGCCAGCAGCCAGGGTTATACAGGGGGAAGGGGAGAGACCCAGTACTTC.

V usage is TRBV5-6 and J usage is TRBJ2-7, with TRBD1 matching 7 bases. Unmatched junction bases numbered 7, after V lost 4 bases and J lost 0 bases. Germline V gene sequence: CDR1 SGHDT, CDR2 YYEEEE. The CDR3 spans 15 residues. The CDR3 protein is CASSQHRGLSYEQYF. CDR3 nucleotides: TGTGCCAGCAGCCAACACAGGGGTCTCTCCTACGAGCAGTACTTC.

This chain links TRBV29-1 with TRBJ1-3, with D hard to call. Germline V gene sequence: CDR1 SQVTM, CDR2 ANQGSEA. This CDR3 is built from 14 residues. Trimming stripped 4 bases from V and 5 bases from J, with 15 bases between. Written as DNA, the CDR3 is TGCAGCGTTGCACCCTCCGTCACACGAAACACCATATATTTT. Protein product: CSVAPSVTRNTIYF.

The chain carries TRBV18 and TRBJ1-1; 7 bases map to TRBD1. The CDR3 spans 15 residues. The V gene's germline CDR1 is KGHSH and CDR2 LQKENI. J was trimmed by 5 bases and V by 3 bases; bases with no gene match: 9. Here the CDR3 DNA reads TGTGCCAGCTCACCCCGGGGAACAGGGGATACTGAAGCTTTCTTT. Residues: CASSPRGTGDTEAFF.

The rearrangement links TRBV19 to TRBJ2-2, with D perhaps TRBD2 (5 bases). The CDR3 runs 12 residues. Germline-derived CDR1 and CDR2 are LNHDA and SQIVND (reference sequence). V was pared by 2 bases and J by 14 bases, with 12 bases between. This chain's CDR3 is CASSITLGGLFF. The CDR3 nucleotides are TGTGCCAGTAGTATAACGTTAGGAGGACTGTTTTTT.

The rearrangement links TRBV2 to TRBJ1-5, with 8 positions matching TRBD1. There are 17 residues in the CDR3. V was pared by 6 bases and J by 1 base, with 11 bases of the junction left unmatched. From germline, CDR1 is SNHLY and CDR2 FYNNEI. This CDR3 reads CASSQGTGAWSNQPQHF. CDR3 nucleotides: TGTGCCAGCAGCCAAGGGACAGGAGCATGGAGCAATCAGCCCCAGCATTTT.